Listed below are T cell receptor beta chains from one sample, sequenced in a study of early T cells in non-severe SARS-CoV-2 infection. TCRdb re-analysed the 5' RACE reads in MiXCR, keeping a single row per CDR3 protein. The data contain about 90,000 distinct CDR3 sequences, approximately 12% of them singletons. Sequencing used whole blood, obtained at baseline. These receptors came from an adult who was a healthcare worker with PCR-confirmed SARS-CoV-2 infection or an uninfected control (not recorded which). Both conserved end residues are part of each CDR3. D genes are given only for firm matches. Rows may omit the clone size; those that give it use once, few, many or a size class.

D	V	size	J	CDR3	DNA
.	TRBV12-3/TRBV12-4	few	TRBJ2-7	CASSRSGRTYEQYF	TGTGCCAGCAGTCGCAGTGGGCGGACCTACGAGCAGTACTTC
TRBD2	TRBV18	few	TRBJ2-3	CASSPPRERDKTDTQYF	TGTGCCAGCTCACCACCGAGGGAGCGGGATAAGACAGATACGCAGTATTTT
TRBD2	TRBV11-2	.	TRBJ2-7	CASSPLRLAGDEQYF	TGTGCCAGCAGCCCCCTCCGACTAGCGGGAGACGAGCAGTACTTC
TRBD2	TRBV20-1	.	TRBJ2-2	CSARAPRSGRADTGELFF	TGCAGTGCTAGAGCCCCTCGCAGCGGGAGGGCCGACACCGGGGAGCTGTTTTTT
.	TRBV20-1	few	TRBJ2-1	CSARSWAGPSYNEQFF	TGCAGTGCTAGGAGTTGGGCGGGGCCCTCCTACAATGAGCAGTTCTTC
TRBD1	TRBV20-1	many	TRBJ1-1	CSAKTGRWRDTEAFF	TGCAGTGCGAAGACAGGGAGGTGGAGGGACACTGAAGCTTTCTTT
TRBD2	TRBV25-1	many	TRBJ2-5	CASSAYHGLAVGETQYF	TGTGCCAGCAGTGCTTATCACGGACTAGCGGTGGGAGAGACCCAGTACTTC
.	TRBV3-1	many	TRBJ1-2	CASSQQENGYTF	TGTGCCAGCAGCCAGCAGGAAAACGGCTACACCTTC
.	TRBV12-3/TRBV12-4	many	TRBJ1-5	CASSLRRDQPQHF	TGTGCCAGCAGTTTGAGGAGGGATCAGCCCCAGCATTTT
.	TRBV7-6	few	TRBJ2-7	CASSPAEPYEQYF	TGTGCCAGCAGCCCGGCGGAGCCCTACGAGCAGTACTTC
TRBD2	TRBV13	.	TRBJ2-3	CASSFRTSGSPGADTQYF	TGTGCCAGCAGCTTCCGGACTAGCGGGAGCCCCGGGGCAGATACGCAGTATTTT
.	TRBV11-2	few	TRBJ1-2	CASSPWPGNYGYTF	TGTGCCAGCAGCCCGTGGCCGGGCAACTATGGCTACACCTTC
.	TRBV28	many	TRBJ2-7	CASSSIPYEQYF	TGTGCCAGCAGTTCCATCCCCTACGAGCAGTACTTC
.	TRBV12-3/TRBV12-4	few	TRBJ1-6	CASSPKSSPLHF	TGTGCCAGCAGCCCCAAAAGTTCACCCCTCCACTTT
.	TRBV20-1	.	TRBJ2-7	CSARDSGTWSSYEQYF	TGCAGTGCTAGAGATTCAGGGACCTGGAGCTCCTACGAGCAGTACTTC
.	TRBV7-8	many	TRBJ2-1	CASSLVATLHEQFF	TGTGCCAGCAGCTTAGTAGCGACCCTCCATGAGCAGTTCTTC
.	TRBV12-3/TRBV12-4	many	TRBJ1-1	CASSILRGTEAFF	TGTGCCAGCAGTATATTACGTGGGACTGAAGCTTTCTTT
TRBD1	TRBV24-1	.	TRBJ2-7	CATSDPRGTSGGLYEQYF	TGTGCCACCAGTGACCCCAGGGGTACGTCAGGGGGCCTCTACGAGCAGTACTTC
.	TRBV5-1	many	TRBJ2-2	CASSLDMGANTGELFF	TGCGCCAGCAGCTTGGACATGGGAGCGAACACCGGGGAGCTGTTTTTT
.	TRBV3-1	.	TRBJ1-6	CASSQDGVSSPLHF	TGTGCCAGCAGCCAAGATGGGGTTTCATCACCCCTCCACTTT
TRBD2	TRBV27	.	TRBJ2-7	CASSNPRLAIYEQYF	TGTGCCAGCAGTAATCCCCGACTAGCGATCTACGAGCAGTACTTC
TRBD1	TRBV5-6	few	TRBJ2-7	CASSFESGTADYEQYF	TGTGCCAGCAGCTTTGAATCAGGGACAGCGGACTACGAGCAGTACTTC
.	TRBV28	few	TRBJ1-2	CASSPQDSPYGYTF	TGTGCCAGCAGTCCGCAGGACAGCCCCTATGGCTACACCTTC
TRBD2	TRBV5-4	many	TRBJ2-3	CASSLRSGRGRDTQYF	TGTGCCAGCAGCTTGCGCAGCGGGAGGGGGCGAGATACGCAGTATTTT
.	TRBV11-2	.	TRBJ2-1	CASSWRDGSYNEQFF	TGTGCCAGCAGCTGGCGGGACGGGTCCTACAATGAGCAGTTCTTC
.	TRBV28	few	TRBJ2-7	CASSPSSEQYF	TGTGCCAGCAGTCCCAGCTCCGAGCAGTACTTC
TRBD2	TRBV28	few	TRBJ2-1	CASSFGRGGSDEQFF	TGTGCCAGCAGTTTCGGGCGGGGGGGTAGTGATGAGCAGTTCTTC
.	TRBV5-4	few	TRBJ1-1	CASGGRNTEAFF	TGTGCCAGCGGTGGAAGAAACACTGAAGCTTTCTTT
TRBD1	TRBV2	few	TRBJ1-6	CASRSDRGANSPLHF	TGTGCCAGCAGGTCCGACAGGGGCGCGAATTCACCCCTCCACTTT
.	TRBV7-9	.	TRBJ2-3	CASSYRDLKITDTQYF	TGTGCCAGCAGCTACCGGGACCTCAAAATCACAGATACGCAGTATTTT
.	TRBV18	.	TRBJ2-2	CASSPIGIQSTGELFF	TGTGCCAGCTCACCTATAGGGATTCAATCCACCGGGGAGCTGTTTTTT
TRBD2	TRBV27	few	TRBJ2-7	CASSISGGVAEQYF	TGTGCCAGCAGTATTAGCGGGGGTGTCGCCGAGCAGTACTTC
.	TRBV10-3	.	TRBJ1-2	CAIKGDGYTF	TGTGCCATCAAGGGCGATGGCTACACCTTC
.	TRBV3-1	few	TRBJ2-5	CASSQGRSGRETQYF	TGTGCCAGCAGCCAAGGACGATCAGGGAGAGAGACCCAGTACTTC
.	TRBV5-1	.	TRBJ2-1	CASSSNTGAGHEQFF	TGCGCCAGCAGCTCTAACACAGGCGCGGGACATGAGCAGTTCTTC
.	TRBV5-1	many	TRBJ2-1	CASSLGTLIYNEQFF	TGCGCCAGCTCGCTCGGGACACTTATCTACAATGAGCAGTTCTTC
TRBD2	TRBV10-3	.	TRBJ2-2	CATSLRLAENTGELFF	TGTGCCACCAGTCTAAGACTAGCGGAGAACACCGGGGAGCTGTTTTTT
.	TRBV11-3	few	TRBJ2-5	CASSLNGRQETQYF	TGTGCCAGCAGCTTAAATGGACGGCAAGAGACCCAGTACTTC
.	TRBV12-3/TRBV12-4	.	TRBJ1-1	CASSRGKDTEAFF	TGTGCCAGCAGTAGGGGTAAGGACACTGAAGCTTTCTTT
.	TRBV24-1	few	TRBJ2-1	CATSDYVEGNEQFF	TGTGCCACCAGTGATTACGTAGAAGGCAATGAGCAGTTCTTC
.	TRBV7-3	.	TRBJ2-2	CASTQTGKNTGELFF	TGTGCCAGCACACAGACAGGCAAGAACACCGGGGAGCTGTTTTTT